Reported below is one TCR beta chain. Antigen specificity is unknown. The sample's treatment: approximately 10-day PBMC culture with coronavirus spike peptide pools or control peptides (ViraFEST assay). The sample comes from a study of vaccination and CD4 T cells after COVID-19. V lost 4 bases and J lost 0, with 6 bases in between. CDR3 length: 13 residues. CDR1 is KGHDR and CDR2 is SFDVKD in the germline V gene. General observations from the study: When vaccine-specific clones from convalescent patients were examined, 304 of 307 were spike mono-reactive. This study had few convalescent patients and no early post-infection samples.

Sequencing of cultured CD4+ T cell DNA used the Oncomine TCR Beta short-read assay. TCRdb called the PCR reads again in MiXCR, with one record for every CDR3 protein. The repertoire holds more than 20,000 distinct CDR3 sequences, with 30% to 35% as singletons. The chain carries TRBV24-1 and TRBJ2-7; D uncertain. The sequence was collected from a human donor with COVID-19. Sequencing was carried out using cultured CD4+ T cells from blood. CDR3 coding DNA: TGTGCCACCAGTGACGTCAACTCCTACGAGCAGTACTTC. Translating gives CATSDVNSYEQYF.